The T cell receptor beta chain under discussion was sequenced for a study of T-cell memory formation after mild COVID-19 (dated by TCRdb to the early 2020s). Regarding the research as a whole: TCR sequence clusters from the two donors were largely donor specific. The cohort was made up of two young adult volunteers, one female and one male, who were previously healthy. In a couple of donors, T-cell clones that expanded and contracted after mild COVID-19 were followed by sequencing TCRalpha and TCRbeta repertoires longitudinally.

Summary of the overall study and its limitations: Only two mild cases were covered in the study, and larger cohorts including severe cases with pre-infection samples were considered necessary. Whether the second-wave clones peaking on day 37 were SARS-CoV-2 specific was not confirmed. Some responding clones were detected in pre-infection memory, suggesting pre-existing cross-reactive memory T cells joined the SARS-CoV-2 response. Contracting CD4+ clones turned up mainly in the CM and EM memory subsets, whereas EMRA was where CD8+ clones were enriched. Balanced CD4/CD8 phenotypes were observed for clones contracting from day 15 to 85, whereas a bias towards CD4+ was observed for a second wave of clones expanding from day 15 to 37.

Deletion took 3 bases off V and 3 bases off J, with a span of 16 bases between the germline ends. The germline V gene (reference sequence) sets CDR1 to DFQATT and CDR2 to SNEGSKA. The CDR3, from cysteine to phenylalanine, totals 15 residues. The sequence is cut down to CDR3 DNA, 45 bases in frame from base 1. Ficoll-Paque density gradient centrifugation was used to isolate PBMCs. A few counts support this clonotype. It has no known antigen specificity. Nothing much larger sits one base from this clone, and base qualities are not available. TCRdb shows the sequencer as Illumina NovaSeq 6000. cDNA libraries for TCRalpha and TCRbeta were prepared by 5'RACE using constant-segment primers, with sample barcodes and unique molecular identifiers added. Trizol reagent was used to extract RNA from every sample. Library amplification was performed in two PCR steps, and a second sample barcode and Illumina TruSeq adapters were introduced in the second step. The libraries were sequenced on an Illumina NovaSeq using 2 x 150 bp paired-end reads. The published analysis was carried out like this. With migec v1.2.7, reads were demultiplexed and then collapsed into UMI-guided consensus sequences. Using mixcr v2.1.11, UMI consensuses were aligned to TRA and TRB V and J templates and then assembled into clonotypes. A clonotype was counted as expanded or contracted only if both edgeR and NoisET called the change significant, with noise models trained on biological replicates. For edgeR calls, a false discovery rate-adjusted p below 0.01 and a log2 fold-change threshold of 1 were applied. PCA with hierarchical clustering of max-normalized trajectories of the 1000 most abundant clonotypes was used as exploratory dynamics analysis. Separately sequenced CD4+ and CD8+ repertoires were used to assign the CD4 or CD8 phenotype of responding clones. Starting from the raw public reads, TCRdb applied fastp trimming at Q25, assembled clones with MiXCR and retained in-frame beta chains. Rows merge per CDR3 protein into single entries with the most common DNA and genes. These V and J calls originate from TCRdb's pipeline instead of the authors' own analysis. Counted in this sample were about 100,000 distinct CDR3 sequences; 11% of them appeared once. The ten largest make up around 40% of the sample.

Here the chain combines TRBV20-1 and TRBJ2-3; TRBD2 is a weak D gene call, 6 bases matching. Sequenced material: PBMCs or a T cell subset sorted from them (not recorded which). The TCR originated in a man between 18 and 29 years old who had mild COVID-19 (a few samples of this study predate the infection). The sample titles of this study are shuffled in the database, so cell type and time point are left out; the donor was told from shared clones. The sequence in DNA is TGCAGTGCTAGGTCGCCTAGCGTAGGGACAGATACGCAGTATTTT. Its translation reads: CSARSPSVGTDTQYF.